The present TCR beta chain was sequenced within a study of shared clonotypes between healthy human individuals. Only in-frame clones appear in the TCRdb table, and some are missing; sequencing was by immunoSEQ multiplex PCR. The sample lists 2,500,000 or so clones; 90% to 95% were seen once. The length of the CDR3 is 13 residues. Germline-derived CDR1 and CDR2 are MDHEN and SYDVKM. The germline V and J ends were trimmed by 7 bases and 9 bases, with 13 bases remaining between them. The clonotype comes from a man aged 18 to 29 in good health. The sequenced sample was naive CD4+ T cells sorted from blood. Subset of the sample: CD45RA+ positively selected. The V and J genes are TRBV28 and TRBJ1-6; possibly TRBD1 for D (5 bases). As DNA, the CDR3 is TGTGCCAGCACAAAATTGACAGTTTCACCCCTCCACTTT. Translated: CASTKLTVSPLHF. Filled out from reference TRBV28 and TRBJ1-6, the complete variable domain reads DVKVTQSSRYLVKRTGEKVFLECVQDMDHENMFWYRQDPGLGLRLIYFSYDVKMKEKGDIPEGYSVSREKKERFSLILESASTNQTSMYLCASTKLTVSPLHFGNGTRLTVT.